This T cell receptor beta chain is from a study of CD8+CD57+ T cells in acquired aplastic anemia. The study profiled TCR beta VDJ and CDR3 using genomic DNA as template. From the reads, TCRdb called clonotypes with MiXCR, one entry per CDR3 protein. The sample carries around 200,000 distinct CDR3 sequences, around 59% recorded once. Germline V gene sequence: CDR1 KGHDR, CDR2 SFDVKD. Trimming cost V 4 bases and J 5 bases, with 10 bases left between them. This CDR3 region has 13 residues. The sequenced sample was sorted CD4+, CD8+, or CD8+CD57+ T cells (not recorded which) from PBMCs. The TCR was taken from a human donor in good health, serving as a control. The chain combines TRBV24-1 with TRBJ1-1; D may be TRBD1 (5 bases). Here the CDR3 DNA reads TGTGCCACCAGTGAAAATACAGGTACTGAAGCTTTCTTT. Residues: CATSENTGTEAFF.